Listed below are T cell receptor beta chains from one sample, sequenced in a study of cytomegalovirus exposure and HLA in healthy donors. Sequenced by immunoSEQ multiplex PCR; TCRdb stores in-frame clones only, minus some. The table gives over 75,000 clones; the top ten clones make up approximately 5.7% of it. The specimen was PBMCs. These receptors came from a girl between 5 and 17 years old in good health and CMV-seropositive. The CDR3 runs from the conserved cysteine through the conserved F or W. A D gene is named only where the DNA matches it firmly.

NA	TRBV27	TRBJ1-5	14	TGTGCCAGCAGTTTATTGAGGGGCAATCAGCCCCAGCATTTT	CASSLLRGNQPQHF
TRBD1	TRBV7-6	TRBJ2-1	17	TGTGCCAGCAGCTCGGACAGGGGTTACAGCTCCGACAATGAGCAGTTCTTC	CASSSDRGYSSDNEQFF
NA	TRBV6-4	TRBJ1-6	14	TGTGCCAGCAGCCCAGGGTACGACAATTCACCCCTCCACTTT	CASSPGYDNSPLHF
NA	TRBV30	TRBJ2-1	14	TGTGCCCTGCTATTGGCGGGATCCGACAATGAGCAGTTCTTC	CALLLAGSDNEQFF
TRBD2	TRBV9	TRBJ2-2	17	TGTGCCAGCAGCGTAGCGAAGCGGGGGGGCAACACCGGGGAGCTGTTTTTT	CASSVAKRGGNTGELFF
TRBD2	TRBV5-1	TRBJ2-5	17	TGCGCCAGCAGCACCATGTCACTAGCGGGGGGTGGAGAGACCCAGTACTTC	CASSTMSLAGGGETQYF
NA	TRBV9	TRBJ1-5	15	TGTGCCAGCAGCGTGGAGGGAGCTAGCAATCAGCCCCAGCATTTT	CASSVEGASNQPQHF
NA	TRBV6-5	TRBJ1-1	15	TGTGCCAGCAGTTACTCGGGGGCGCAGGGCACTGAAGCTTTCTTT	CASSYSGAQGTEAFF
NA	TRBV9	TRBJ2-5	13	TGTGCCAGCAGCGACGAGCCCGAAGAGACCCAGTACTTC	CASSDEPEETQYF
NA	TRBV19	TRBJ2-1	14	TGTGCCAGTAGTGTTGAAGCCTCCTACAATGAGCAGTTCTTC	CASSVEASYNEQFF
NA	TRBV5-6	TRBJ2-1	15	TGTGCCAGCAGCTTAGAGGGGGTAAGCTTTAGGGAGCAGTTCTTC	CASSLEGVSFREQFF
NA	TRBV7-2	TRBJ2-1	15	TGTGCCAGCAGCTTAGTTTTCGGTCCCTACAATGAGCAGTTCTTC	CASSLVFGPYNEQFF
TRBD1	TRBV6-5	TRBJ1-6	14	TGTGCCAGCAGTCGTGACAGGGGAAATTCACCCCTACACTTT	CASSRDRGNSPLHF
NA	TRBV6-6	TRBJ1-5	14	TGTGCCAGCAGATCCCCAGGGGATCATCAGCCCCAGCATTTT	CASRSPGDHQPQHF
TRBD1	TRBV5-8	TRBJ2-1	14	TGTGCCAGCCGGGGACAGAGGGCCTACAATGAGCAGTTCTTC	CASRGQRAYNEQFF
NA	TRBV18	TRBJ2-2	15	TGTGCCAGCTCACCACCTCAGGGAGGCACCGGGGAGCTGTTTTTT	CASSPPQGGTGELFF
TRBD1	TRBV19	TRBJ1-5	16	TGTGCCAGTAGTTTCCGACAGGGCTATAGCAATCAGCCCCAGCATTTT	CASSFRQGYSNQPQHF
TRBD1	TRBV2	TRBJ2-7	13	TGTGCCAGCACCGGGGACAGCTCCTACGAGCAGTACTTC	CASTGDSSYEQYF
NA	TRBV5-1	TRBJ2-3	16	TGCGCCAGCAGCCCGGCGGGGACTCAATCTACAGATACGCAGTATTTT	CASSPAGTQSTDTQYF
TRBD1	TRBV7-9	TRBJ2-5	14	TGTGCCAGCAGTCACCGGGACAGGGAGGAGACCCAGTACTTC	CASSHRDREETQYF
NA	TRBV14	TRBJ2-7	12	TGTGCCAGCAGCCAAGATCGGGTGGAGCAGTACTTC	CASSQDRVEQYF
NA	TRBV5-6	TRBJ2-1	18	TGTGCCAGCAACCTCTTGGGACAAGGGGAATATACGATCAATGAGCAGTTCTTC	CASNLLGQGEYTINEQFF
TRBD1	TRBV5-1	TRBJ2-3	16	TGCGCCAGCAGCTTGGGTCCGACAGGGATCACAGATACGCAGTATTTT	CASSLGPTGITDTQYF
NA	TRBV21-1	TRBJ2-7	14	TGTGCCAGCGGACGTAGCGGCCTAACCTACGAGCAGTACTTC	CASGRSGLTYEQYF
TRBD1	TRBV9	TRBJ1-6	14	TGTGCCAGCAGCGTGGGACAGAATAATTCACCCCTCCACTTT	CASSVGQNNSPLHF
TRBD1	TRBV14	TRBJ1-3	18	TGTGCCAGCAGCCAAAGGCAGGGGGCTACCCTCTCTGGAAACACCATATATTTT	CASSQRQGATLSGNTIYF
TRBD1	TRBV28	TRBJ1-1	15	TGTGCCAGCAGTCCAGCCGGGACAGAGAACACTGAAGCTTTCTTT	CASSPAGTENTEAFF
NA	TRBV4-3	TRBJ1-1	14	TGCGCCAGCAGTAGTTATCGACAGAACACTGAAGCTTTCTTT	CASSSYRQNTEAFF
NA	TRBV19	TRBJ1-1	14	TGTGCCAGTAGTATAGGCACAACGAACACTGAAGCTTTCTTT	CASSIGTTNTEAFF
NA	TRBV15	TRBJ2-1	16	TGTGCCACCAGCAGAGAAGGCGGGGAAAGGGCCAATGAGCAGTTCTTC	CATSREGGERANEQFF
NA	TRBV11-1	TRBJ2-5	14	TGTGCCAGCAGCCTAGACAGCCCTGTGGAGACCCAGTACTTC	CASSLDSPVETQYF
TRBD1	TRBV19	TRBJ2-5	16	TGTGCCAGTAGTATCGGGACAGGGACACTCTGGGAGACCCAGTACTTC	CASSIGTGTLWETQYF
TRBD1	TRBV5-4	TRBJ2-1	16	TGTGCCAGCAGCTTGGCCGGGACAGGGGTATACAATGAGCAGTTCTTC	CASSLAGTGVYNEQFF
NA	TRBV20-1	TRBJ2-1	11	TGCAGTGCTAGACACGGCAATGAGCAGTTCTTC	CSARHGNEQFF
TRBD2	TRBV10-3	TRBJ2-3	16	TGTGCCATCAAGCGCGAGCTAGCGGGGGGTCCAGATACGCAGTATTTT	CAIKRELAGGPDTQYF
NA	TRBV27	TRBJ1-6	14	TGTGCCAGCAGTTTTCAGGGATCTAATTCACCCCTCCACTTT	CASSFQGSNSPLHF
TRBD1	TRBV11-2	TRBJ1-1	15	TGTGCCAGCAGCTTAGCGACAGGGGGGGACACTGAAGCTTTCTTT	CASSLATGGDTEAFF
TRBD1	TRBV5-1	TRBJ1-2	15	TGCGCCAGCAGCGCCTCCAGGGGGTATGAGGGTGGCTACACCTTC	CASSASRGYEGGYTF
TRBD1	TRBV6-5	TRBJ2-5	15	TGTGCCAGCAGTATCCAAGACAGGGTCTGGGAGACCCAGTACTTC	CASSIQDRVWETQYF
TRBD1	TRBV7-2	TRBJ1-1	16	TGTGCCAGCAGCTTAGTTCAGGGGGCGTCGGACACTGAAGCTTTCTTT	CASSLVQGASDTEAFF
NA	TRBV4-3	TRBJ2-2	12	TGCGCCAGCAGCCAAGCGCCTATGGAGCTGTTTTTT	CASSQAPMELFF